This TCR beta chain is drawn from a study of molecular identifiers for immune sequencing clone quantification. There are 15 residues in the CDR3. Trimming shortened V by 5 bases and J by 2 bases, and 15 bases separated the two germline ends. In germline, CDR1 is SGHTA, CDR2 FQGNSA. General observations from the study: Spiked TCR RNA from one Jurkat cell reportedly showed up when mixed among 850,000 to 1,000,000 naive cells. The study found clones above 20 RNA copies held over 98% of effector molecules and under 1% in naive cells.

Previously described methods and listed TCR primers produced bulk TCR libraries. TCRdb ran MiXCR on the PCR reads and lists one entry per CDR3 protein. This table has tens of thousands of distinct CDR3 sequences, about 15% appearing once. The sample holds many counts of this clonotype. Its antigen is still unknown. The TCR sequence derives from a human donor in good health. Some libraries in this study had Jurkat cell RNA spiked in. Specimen: naive CD8+ T cells from blood, with Jurkat cell RNA spiked in. As to subset: FACS-sorted CD8+CD4-CCR7+CD45RA+ naive T cells. J is TRBJ2-5 and V is TRBV7-2, with D possibly being TRBD2 (6 bases). CDR3 sequence: CASSHHGTHQETQYF. The CDR3 DNA is TGTGCCAGCAGCCACCACGGGACTCATCAAGAGACCCAGTACTTC.